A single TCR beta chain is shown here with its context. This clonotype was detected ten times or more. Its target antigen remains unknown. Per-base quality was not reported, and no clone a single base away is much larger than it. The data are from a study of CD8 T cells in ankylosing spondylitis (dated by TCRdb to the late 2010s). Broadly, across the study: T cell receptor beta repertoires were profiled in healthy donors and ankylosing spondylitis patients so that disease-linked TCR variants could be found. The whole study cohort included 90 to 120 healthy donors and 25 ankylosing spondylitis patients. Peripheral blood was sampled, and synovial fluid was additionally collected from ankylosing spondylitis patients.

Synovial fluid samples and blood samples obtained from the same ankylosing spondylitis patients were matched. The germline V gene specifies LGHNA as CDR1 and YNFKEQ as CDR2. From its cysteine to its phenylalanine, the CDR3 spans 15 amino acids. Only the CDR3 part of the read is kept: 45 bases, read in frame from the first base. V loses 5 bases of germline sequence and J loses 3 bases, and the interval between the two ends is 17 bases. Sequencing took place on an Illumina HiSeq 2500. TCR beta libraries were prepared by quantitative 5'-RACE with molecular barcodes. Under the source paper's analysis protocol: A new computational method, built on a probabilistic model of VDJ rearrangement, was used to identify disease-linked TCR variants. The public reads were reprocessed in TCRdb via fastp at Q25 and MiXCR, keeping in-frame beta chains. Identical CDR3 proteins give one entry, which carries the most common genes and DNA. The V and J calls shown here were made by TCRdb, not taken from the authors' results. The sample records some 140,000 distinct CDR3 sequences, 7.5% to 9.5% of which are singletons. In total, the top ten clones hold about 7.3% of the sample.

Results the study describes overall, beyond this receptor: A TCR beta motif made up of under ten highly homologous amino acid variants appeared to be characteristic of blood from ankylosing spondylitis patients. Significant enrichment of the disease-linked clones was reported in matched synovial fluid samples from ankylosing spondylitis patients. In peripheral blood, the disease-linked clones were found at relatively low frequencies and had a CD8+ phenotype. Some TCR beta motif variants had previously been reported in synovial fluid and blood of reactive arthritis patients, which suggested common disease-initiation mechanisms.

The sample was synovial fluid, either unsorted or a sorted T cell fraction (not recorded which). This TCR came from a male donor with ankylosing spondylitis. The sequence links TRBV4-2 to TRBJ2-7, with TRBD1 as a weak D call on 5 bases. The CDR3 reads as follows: CASSAQTSTVYEQYF. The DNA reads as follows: TGTGCCAGCAGCGCACAAACCTCGACAGTCTACGAGCAGTACTTC.